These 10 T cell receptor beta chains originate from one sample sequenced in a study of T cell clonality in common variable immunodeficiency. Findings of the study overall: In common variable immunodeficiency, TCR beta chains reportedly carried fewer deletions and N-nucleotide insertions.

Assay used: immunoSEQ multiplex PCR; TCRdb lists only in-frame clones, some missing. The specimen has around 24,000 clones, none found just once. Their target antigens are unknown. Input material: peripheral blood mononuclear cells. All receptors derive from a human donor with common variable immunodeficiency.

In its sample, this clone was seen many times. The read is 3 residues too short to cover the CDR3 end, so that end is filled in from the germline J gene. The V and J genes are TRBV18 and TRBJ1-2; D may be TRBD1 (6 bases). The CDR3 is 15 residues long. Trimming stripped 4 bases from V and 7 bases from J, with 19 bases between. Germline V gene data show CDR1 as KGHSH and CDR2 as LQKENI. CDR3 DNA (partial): TGTGCCAGCTCACAACTAGTTCAGGGGATTTCTGGC. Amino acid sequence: CASSQLVQGISG. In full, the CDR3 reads CASSQLVQGISGYTF.

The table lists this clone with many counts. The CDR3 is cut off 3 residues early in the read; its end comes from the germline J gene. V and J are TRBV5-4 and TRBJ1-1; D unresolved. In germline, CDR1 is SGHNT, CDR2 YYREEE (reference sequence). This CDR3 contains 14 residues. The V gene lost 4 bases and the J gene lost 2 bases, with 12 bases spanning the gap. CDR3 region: CASSPRRTNTEAFF. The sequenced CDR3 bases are TGTGCCAGCAGCCCCCGACGGACTAACACTGAA.

The CDR3 bases that were read are TGTGCCAGCAGTGTTCGGGACTCACTCGGGTCCTATGGC. This sequence encodes CASSVRDSLGSYG. The CDR3 in its entirety is CASSVRDSLGSYGYTF. V usage is TRBV2 and J usage is TRBJ1-2, with D tentatively TRBD1 (5 bases). The sequenced fragment ends 3 residues before the CDR3 boundary, so the rest is inferred from the germline J gene. The germline V and J ends were trimmed by 4 bases and 4 bases, with 19 bases remaining between them. Per germline, CDR1 SNHLY and CDR2 FYNNEI. The CDR3 runs to 16 residues.

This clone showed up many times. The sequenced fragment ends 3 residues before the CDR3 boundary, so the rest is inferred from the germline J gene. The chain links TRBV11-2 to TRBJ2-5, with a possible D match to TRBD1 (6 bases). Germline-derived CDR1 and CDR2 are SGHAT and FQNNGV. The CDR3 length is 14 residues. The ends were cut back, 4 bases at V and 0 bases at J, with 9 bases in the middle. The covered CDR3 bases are TGTGCCAGCAGCTCGGGACACTACCAAGAGACC. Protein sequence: CASSSGHYQET. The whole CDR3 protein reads CASSSGHYQETQYF.

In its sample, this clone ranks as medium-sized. CDR3 sequence: CASSPPQGPYEQYF. Incomplete CDR3 DNA: TGTGCCAGCAGTCCACCTCAGGGTCCCTACGAG. The chain couples TRBV28 to TRBJ2-7, with a tentative D call TRBD1 (5 bases). With the read ending 3 residues before the CDR3 end, the germline J gene is used to fill in that end. Looked up from germline, CDR1 is MDHEN and CDR2 is SYDVKM. The CDR3 length is 14 residues. Trimming removed 5 bases at V and 2 bases at J, with 13 bases between. Based on the CDR3 plus reference TRBV28 and TRBJ2-7, the full variable domain is DVKVTQSSRYLVKRTGEKVFLECVQDMDHENMFWYRQDPGLGLRLIYFSYDVKMKEKGDIPEGYSVSREKKERFSLILESASTNQTSMYLCASSPPQGPYEQYFGPGTRLTVT.

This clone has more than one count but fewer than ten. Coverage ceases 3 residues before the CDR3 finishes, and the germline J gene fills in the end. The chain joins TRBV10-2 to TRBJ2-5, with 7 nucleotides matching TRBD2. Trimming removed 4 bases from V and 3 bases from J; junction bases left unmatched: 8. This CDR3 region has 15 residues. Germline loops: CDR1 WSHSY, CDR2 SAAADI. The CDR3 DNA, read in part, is TGCGCCAGCAGTGGACTAGCTAATACGGAAGAGACC. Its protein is CASSGLANTEET. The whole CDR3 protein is CASSGLANTEETQYF.

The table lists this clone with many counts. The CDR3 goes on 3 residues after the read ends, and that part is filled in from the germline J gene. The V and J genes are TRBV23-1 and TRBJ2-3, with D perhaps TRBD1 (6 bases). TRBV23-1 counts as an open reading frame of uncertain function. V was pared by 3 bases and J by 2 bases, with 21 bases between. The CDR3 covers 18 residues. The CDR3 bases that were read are TGCGCCAGCAGTCACTTGGAGTGGGGGCTGACCCCCACAGATACG. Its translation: CASSHLEWGLTPTDT. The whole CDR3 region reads CASSHLEWGLTPTDTQYF.

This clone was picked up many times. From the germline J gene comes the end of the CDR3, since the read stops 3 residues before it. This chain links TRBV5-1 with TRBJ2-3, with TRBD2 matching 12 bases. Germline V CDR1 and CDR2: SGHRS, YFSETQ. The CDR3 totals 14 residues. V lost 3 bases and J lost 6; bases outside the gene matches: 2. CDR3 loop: CASSSSGRADTQYF. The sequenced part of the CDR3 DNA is TGCGCCAGCAGCTCTAGCGGGAGGGCCGATACG.

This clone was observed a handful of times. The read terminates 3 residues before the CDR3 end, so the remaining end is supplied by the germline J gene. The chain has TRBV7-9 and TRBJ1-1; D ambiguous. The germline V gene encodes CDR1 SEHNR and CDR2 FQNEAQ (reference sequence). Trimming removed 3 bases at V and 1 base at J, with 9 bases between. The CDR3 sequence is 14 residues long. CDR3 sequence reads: CASSFFHGNTEAFF. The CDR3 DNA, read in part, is TGTGCCAGCAGCTTTTTTCACGGGAACACTGAA.

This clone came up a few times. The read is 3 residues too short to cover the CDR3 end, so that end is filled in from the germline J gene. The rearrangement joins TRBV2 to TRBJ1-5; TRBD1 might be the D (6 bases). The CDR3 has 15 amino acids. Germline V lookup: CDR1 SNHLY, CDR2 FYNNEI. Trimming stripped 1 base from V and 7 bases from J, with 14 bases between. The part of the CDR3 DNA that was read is TGTGCCAGCAGTGAAGTACAGGGTGGTAACCAGCCC. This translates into CASSEVQGGNQP. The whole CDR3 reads CASSEVQGGNQPQHF. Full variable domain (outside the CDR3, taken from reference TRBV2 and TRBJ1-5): EPEVTQTPSHQVTQMGQEVILRCVPISNHLYFYWYRQILGQKVEFLVSFYNNEISEKSEIFDDQFSVERPDGSNFTLKIRSTKLEDSAMYFCASSEVQGGNQPQHFGDGTRLSIL.